This TCR beta chain appears in the sequencing data of a study of sequential checkpoint blockade in melanoma (dated by TCRdb to 2018 to 2020). Study-level background: Using 1:1 randomization, the trial assigned patients either to first-line nivolumab followed by ipilimumab (arm A) or to ipilimumab followed by nivolumab (arm B). Maintenance nivolumab came after both trial sequences. DNA from around 90 pretreatment melanoma tumor samples underwent TCRbeta immunosequencing. For 20 or so patients, matched tumor biopsies were taken both before treatment and at week 13, after single-agent nivolumab (arm A) or ipilimumab (arm B). In about 80% of the matched pre- and post-treatment tumor biopsy pairs, both biopsies came from the same lesion. Findings and caveats that apply to the study as a whole: Larger, independent patient cohorts are needed to validate the response-prediction model that combines TCR metrics and mutation burden. In the nivolumab-first arm (arm A), an association was found between pretreatment tumor TIL clonality and response (P = .04). Tumor T-cell fraction and clonality were found to correlate with PD-L1 staining and CD8+ T-cell counts but not with mutational load. Achieving clinical benefit was about 30 times more likely for patients whose tumor T-cell fraction and clonality increased by week 13. Within-arm analyses of tumor T-cell fraction were limited by small sample sizes and reduced statistical power.

The CDR3 goes from the cysteine to the phenylalanine over 16 residues. The only DNA kept is the CDR3, 48 bases in frame from the first base. Germline trimming: 4 bases from V, 0 bases from J; junction bases outside gene matches: 8. The germline V gene provides CDR1 SGDLS and CDR2 YYNGEE. The intended sense of this specimen's treatment or condition label: randomized to nivolumab then ipilimumab (arm A) or the reverse (arm B). No trial patient had received prior DNA-damaging chemotherapy. Samples came from patients with melanoma in CheckMate 064, a randomized, open-label phase II trial of sequential checkpoint blockade. Genomic DNA from formalin-fixed paraffin-embedded (FFPE) tissue samples served as the input for tumor TCR sequencing. The immunoSEQ Assay was used to immunosequence TCRbeta CDR3 regions from genomic DNA. Genomic DNA was amplified by bias-controlled multiplex PCR before high-throughput sequencing. The authors' analysis ran thus. To quantify the absolute abundance of each unique TCRbeta CDR3 region, the sequences were collapsed and filtered. Clonality, defined as 1 minus Pielou's evenness, was calculated using only productive rearrangements. To compute tumor T-cell fraction, TCRbeta template counts were normalized to usable DNA, with usable DNA estimated from several housekeeping genes. A previously published method was used to identify clones with significantly greater frequencies in on-treatment samples than in baseline samples. Entries here come from immuneACCESS through TCRdb and include only in-frame sequences with V and J called. Some clones fail to appear in such tables; in the studies checked, an unresolved V gene covers under half of the shortfall, and the cause of the remainder is unknown. The V and J calls and the clone size are those of that table, but D and trimming were determined from the DNA. Within this sample are a few thousand clones, with approximately 23% of them counted one time only. The top ten clonotypes cover over 8% of the sample.

This clone is regarded as medium-sized (0.01 to 0.1%). Its antigen is not yet known. Base qualities are not provided; no much larger clone lies one nucleotide away. This sequence originates from a human donor with melanoma. The starting material was tumor tissue (inferred from file names), obtained from a patient given nivolumab and ipilimumab in sequence. The chain employs TRBV9 and TRBJ1-2, with TRBD1 identical over 8 junction bases. The CDR3 corresponds to CASSPRTGTANYGYTF. The nucleotide sequence reads TGTGCCAGCAGCCCTCGGACAGGGACAGCTAACTATGGCTACACCTTC.